This paragraph reports one T cell receptor beta chain. The antigen remains undetermined. Germline V CDR1 and CDR2: SGHRS, YFSETQ. The V end was cut by 1 base, the J end by 8 bases, with 9 bases between. The CDR3 is 12 amino acids. This record belongs to a study of Graves' ophthalmopathy and Graves' hyperthyroidism. Looking at the study overall: Sampling took place at initial diagnosis, with peripheral blood obtained before any treatment. Study-level findings and limits: Also, most clonotypes expanded in the thyroid above 0.001 frequency appeared in blood.

Where ophthalmopathy was absent within 18 months of follow-up, hyperthyroidism was stable. Diagnosis was based on clinical symptoms, serum thyroxine, TRAb, thyroid ultrasound and orbital computed tomography. Amplification of the TCR beta CDR3 regions used RNA transcripts (as template). After a first-round RT-PCR with HTBI primers, a second-round multiplex PCR was run. TCRdb re-called the multiplex PCR reads with MiXCR, one entry per CDR3 protein. The table has 300,000 to 450,000 distinct CDR3 sequences, about a sixth seen once. This clonotype originated in an adult woman with stable Graves' hyperthyroidism. The chain joins TRBV5-1 to TRBJ1-1, with D perhaps TRBD1 (5 bases). Source material: peripheral blood. The CDR3 loop reads CASSLQGMEAFF. CDR3 nucleotides: TGCGCCAGCAGCTTGCAGGGCATGGAAGCTTTCTTT.